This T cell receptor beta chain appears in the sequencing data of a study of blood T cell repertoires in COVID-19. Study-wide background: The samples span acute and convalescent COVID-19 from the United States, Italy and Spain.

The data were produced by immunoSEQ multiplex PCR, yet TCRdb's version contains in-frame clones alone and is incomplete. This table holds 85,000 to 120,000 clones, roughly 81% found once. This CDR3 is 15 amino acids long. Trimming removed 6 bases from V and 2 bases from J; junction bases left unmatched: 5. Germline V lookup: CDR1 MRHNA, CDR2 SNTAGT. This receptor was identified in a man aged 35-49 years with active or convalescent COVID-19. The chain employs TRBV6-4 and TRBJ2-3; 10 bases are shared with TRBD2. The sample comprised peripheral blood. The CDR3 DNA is TGTGCCAGCAGCAAAGCGGGGGGGCACACAGATACGCAGTATTTT. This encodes CASSKAGGHTDTQYF.